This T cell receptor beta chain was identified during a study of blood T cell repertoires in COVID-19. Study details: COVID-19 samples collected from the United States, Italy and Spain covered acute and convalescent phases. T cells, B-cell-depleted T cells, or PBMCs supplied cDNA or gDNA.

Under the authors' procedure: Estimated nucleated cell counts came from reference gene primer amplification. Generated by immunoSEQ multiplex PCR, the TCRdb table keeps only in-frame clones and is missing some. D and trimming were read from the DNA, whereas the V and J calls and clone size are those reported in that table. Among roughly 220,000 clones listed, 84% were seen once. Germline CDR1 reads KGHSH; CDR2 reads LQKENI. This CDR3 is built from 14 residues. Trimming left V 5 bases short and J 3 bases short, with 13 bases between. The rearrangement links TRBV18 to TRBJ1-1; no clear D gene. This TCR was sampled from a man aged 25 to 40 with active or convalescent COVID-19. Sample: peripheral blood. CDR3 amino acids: CASSSGLGYTEAFF. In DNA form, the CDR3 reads TGTGCCAGCTCATCAGGACTCGGCTACACTGAAGCTTTCTTT. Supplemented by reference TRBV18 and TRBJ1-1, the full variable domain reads NAGVMQNPRHLVRRRGQEARLRCSPMKGHSHVYWYRQLPEEGLKFMVYLQKENIIDESGMPKERFSAEFPKEGPSILRIQQVVRGDSAAYFCASSSGLGYTEAFFGQGTRLTVV.